These T cell receptor beta chains were read from a single sample in a study of Ad26.COV2.S vaccination and SARS-CoV-2 variants. Data came from immunoSEQ multiplex PCR; TCRdb stores just in-frame clones and leaves some out. The table lists 320,000 or so clones, approximately 87% of them singletons. The source material was peripheral blood, sampled in a trial of Ad26.COV2.S vaccine versus placebo. These receptor sequences come from a person aged 18-65 years who received the Ad26.COV2.S COVID-19 vaccine or a placebo. The CDR3 runs from the conserved cysteine through the conserved F or W. A D gene is named only where the DNA matches it firmly. For some rows the clone size is stated as once, few or many, or as a class when expanded; others skip it.

j_call d_call clone_size cdr3_length v_call cdr3_nt cdr3_aa
TRBJ2-1 NA NA 10 TRBV20-1 TGCAGCACGCGGGGCGGTGAGCAGTTCTTC CSTRGGEQFF
TRBJ2-2 NA NA 17 TRBV6-1 TGTGCCAGCAGTGAAGCCTTATGGGGGGTTGGATCCGGGGAGCTGTTTTTT CASSEALWGVGSGELFF
TRBJ1-1 NA NA 15 TRBV6-5 TGTGCCAGCACCCAGATTTCTTCGCGGGGTTTTGAAGCTTTCTTT CASTQISSRGFEAFF
TRBJ2-1 TRBD2 NA 15 TRBV5-1 TGCGCCAGCAGCCGGACTAGCGGGGTAAGCAATGAGCAGTTCTTC CASSRTSGVSNEQFF
TRBJ1-1 NA NA 15 TRBV19 TGTGCCAGTAGTATCCTAACAGGGTCCCACACTGAAGCTTTCTTT CASSILTGSHTEAFF
TRBJ1-2 NA NA 13 TRBV5-8 TGTGCCAGCAGCTTGGTAGGGGACTATGGCTACACCTTC CASSLVGDYGYTF
TRBJ1-2 NA NA 13 TRBV6-4 TGTGCCAGCAGTGAATTCGGCAACTATGGCTACACCTTC CASSEFGNYGYTF
TRBJ2-7 NA many 11 TRBV29-1 TGCAGCGTAGGGGGTACCTACGAGCAGTACTTC CSVGGTYEQYF
TRBJ2-3 NA NA 15 TRBV29-1 TGCAGCGCAGAAGGTAGCCAGGCCCCAAGGGGTACGCAGTATTTT CSAEGSQAPRGTQYF
TRBJ1-2 NA many 15 TRBV27 TGTGCCAGCAGTCCGACAGCTACCCTCTTAAATGGCTACACCTTC CASSPTATLLNGYTF
TRBJ1-2 NA NA 13 TRBV6-5 TGTGCCAGCAGTTCCCGGGACGGCTATGGCTACACCTTC CASSSRDGYGYTF
TRBJ2-7 TRBD2 NA 15 TRBV4-1 TGCGCCAGCAGCCCGATACTAGCGGGGGGTTACGAGCAGTACTTC CASSPILAGGYEQYF
TRBJ1-2 NA NA 16 TRBV11-2 TGTGCCAGCAGCCCAGACCCCCACAGCTACTACTATGGCTACACCTTC CASSPDPHSYYYGYTF
TRBJ1-3 NA NA 14 TRBV7-9 TGTGCCACCGACGAGGGGCAAACTGGAAACACCATATATTTT CATDEGQTGNTIYF
TRBJ2-7 NA NA 12 TRBV4-3 TGCGCCAGCCGGGGGCAGGACTACGAGCAGTACTTC CASRGQDYEQYF
TRBJ1-1 NA NA 15 TRBV19 TGTGCCAGTAAGTCCCAAGGACAGATGAACACTGAAGCTTTCTTT CASKSQGQMNTEAFF
TRBJ1-1 NA once 16 TRBV6-5 TGTGCCAGCAGTTACGTCGCGGGCCTTTCGAGCACTGAAGCTTTCTTT CASSYVAGLSSTEAFF
TRBJ2-3 TRBD2 NA 14 TRBV29-1 TGCAGCGTTGTCCGGGGGGGCAGCACAGATACGCAGTATTTT CSVVRGGSTDTQYF
TRBJ1-2 TRBD1 NA 15 TRBV6-5 TGTGCCAGCAGTCTTGACAGGGGCCAACTCTCTGGCTACACCTTC CASSLDRGQLSGYTF
TRBJ2-2 NA few 16 TRBV6-2/TRBV6-3 NA CASSTSGLAGTGELFF
TRBJ2-1 NA NA 15 TRBV12-5 TGTGCTAGTGGTTTGGTTGGTCTAGGTGGGAATGAGCAGTTCTTC CASGLVGLGGNEQFF
TRBJ2-1 NA NA 19 TRBV3-1/TRBV3-2 TGTGCCAGCAGCCAAGTACGGGGGGCAGTGATTACGGCTTACAATGAGCAGTTCTTC CASSQVRGAVITAYNEQFF
TRBJ1-2 NA few 13 TRBV7-2 TGTGCCAGCAGCTTGAGGGGAGGCTATGGCTACACCTTC CASSLRGGYGYTF
TRBJ1-2 NA NA 17 TRBV7-8 TGTGCCAGCAGCACTCGGGTCCTTATGACGGAGAACTATGGCTACACCTTC CASSTRVLMTENYGYTF
TRBJ2-2 TRBD1 NA 21 TRBV27 TGTGCCAGCAGTTTAATCCCACCGGGGACAGGGGGCGGGTTTGACACCGGGGAGCTGTTTTTT CASSLIPPGTGGGFDTGELFF
TRBJ1-5 NA NA 15 TRBV23-1 TGCGCCAGCAGTCAATCGCGGGGTCTAAGACAGCCCCAGCATTTT CASSQSRGLRQPQHF
TRBJ1-4 NA NA 11 TRBV20-1 TGCAGTGCTAGAGACGGAGAAAAACTGTTTTTT CSARDGEKLFF
TRBJ1-2 NA NA 14 TRBV2 TGTGCCAGCAGTGAGGGTCGCCGTATTTATGGCTACACCTTC CASSEGRRIYGYTF
TRBJ2-1 TRBD2 NA 15 TRBV7-2 TGTGCCAGCAGCTTGGGGACTAGCGGGAGCTATGAGCAGTTCTTC CASSLGTSGSYEQFF
TRBJ1-4 TRBD1 NA 14 TRBV6-5 TGTGCCAGTCGGGACAGGGGGCGCGTTGAAAAACTGTTTTTT CASRDRGRVEKLFF
TRBJ1-3 NA once 15 TRBV11-1 TGTGCCAGCACCGACACGGGACTATGGGGAAACACCATATATTTT CASTDTGLWGNTIYF
TRBJ2-3 TRBD1 NA 14 TRBV30 TGTGCCTGGAGCTGGGACAGGGATCCAGATACGCAGTATTTT CAWSWDRDPDTQYF
TRBJ2-3 TRBD2 NA 14 TRBV7-2 TGTGCCAGCAGCCAAGGGACTAGCGAGGATACGCAGTATTTT CASSQGTSEDTQYF
TRBJ2-1 NA NA 15 TRBV14 TGTGCCAGCAGCCAAACCCTAGGACCCTACAATGAGCAGTTCTTC CASSQTLGPYNEQFF
TRBJ2-1 NA NA 15 TRBV4-1 TGCGCCAGCAGCCAAGATAGGGTAAGGGGCAATGAGCAGTTCTTC CASSQDRVRGNEQFF
TRBJ1-1 NA NA 18 TRBV4-1 TGCGCCAGCAGTCCCACCAAGCTGGGAGGGACAAACCGAGCTGAAGCTTTCTTT CASSPTKLGGTNRAEAFF
TRBJ1-1 NA NA 13 TRBV3-1/TRBV3-2 TGTGCCAGCAGCCTCCGGCCCAACACTGAAGCTTTCTTT CASSLRPNTEAFF
TRBJ2-2 NA NA 13 TRBV7-3 TGTGCCAGCAGCGGCGTACCTGGGGGGGAGCTGTTTTTT CASSGVPGGELFF
TRBJ1-3 NA NA 17 TRBV4-1 TGCGCCAGCAGCCCAGGGAGGGCCCGAAGCTCTGGAAACACCATATATTTT CASSPGRARSSGNTIYF
TRBJ1-1 NA NA 14 TRBV9 TGTGCCAGACGGTTCGAGGGTGAAGACACTGAAGCTTTCTTT CARRFEGEDTEAFF